Listed below are T cell receptor beta chains from one sample, sequenced in a study of control samples from healthy donors and cancer patients. Data came from immunoSEQ multiplex PCR; TCRdb stores just in-frame clones and leaves some out. This table has roughly 120,000 clones, approximately 90% appearing once. The source material was PBMCs. The source is a woman between 50 and 59 years old with colorectal cancer. Both conserved end residues are trimmed from each CDR3.

V: TRBV19
CDR3: ASSLEGLNTEAF

V: TRBV9
CDR3: ASSVGGMNTEAF

V: TRBV7-2
CDR3: ASSLIGAAGTQY

V: TRBV21-1
CDR3: ASSKRDSGPSGGRGDEQF

V: TRBV7-9
CDR3: ASSLGGSSYNSPLH

V: TRBV15
CDR3: ATSRELQETQY

V: TRBV28
CDR3: ASRSTRQGPYGYT

V: TRBV2
CDR3: ARGASGGYEQY

V: TRBV5-5
CDR3: ASSPRRLQGAYNTEAF

V: TRBV7-9
CDR3: ASSLESGGTSEQY

V: TRBV7-2
CDR3: ASSLVSRGATEAF

V: TRBV18
CDR3: ASSLGTGSFETQY

V: TRBV5-1
CDR3: ASSLVGFTTYNEQF

V: TRBV3-1/TRBV3-2
CDR3: ASSLNDYGYT

V: TRBV28
CDR3: ASSSPKTGDGNTIY

V: TRBV19
CDR3: ASSTGSSYNEQF

V: TRBV2
CDR3: ASSVESGRAGEQY

V: TRBV29-1
CDR3: SVRTGRDTEAF

V: TRBV6-4
CDR3: ASSESRDRDTDTQY

V: TRBV4-1
CDR3: ASSQGLRDRETQY

V: TRBV2
CDR3: ASSASTEETQY

V: TRBV5-5
CDR3: ASSRQLTGWETGELF

V: TRBV5-6
CDR3: ASSLYVHVATNEKLF

V: TRBV15
CDR3: ATSRTGTSGYQF

V: TRBV28
CDR3: ASSPLYEQY

V: TRBV6-5
CDR3: ASSPGPANYGYT

V: TRBV11-2
CDR3: ASSLAGSGAF

V: TRBV27
CDR3: ASTIEGERVTEAF

V: TRBV15
CDR3: ATSMLLGRDTQY

V: TRBV2
CDR3: ASSTMGDTEAF